This T cell receptor beta chain derives from a study of T cell responses to AZD1222 COVID-19 vaccine. Study-wide results and caveats: Spike-wide coverage was observed for vaccine-associated CD4 TCRs, with dominant responses at 160-218 and 743-854.

V trimming: 3 bases; J trimming: 1 base; junction bases outside the gene matches: 4. The germline V gene encodes CDR1 SEHNR and CDR2 FQNEAQ (reference sequence). The CDR3 has 16 residues. Clones were sequenced by immunoSEQ multiplex PCR, and TCRdb holds only the in-frame ones, with some missing. The data show tens of thousands of clones, 70% to 90% seen once. This clone was seen only a few times. The antigen remains unidentified. Second-dose intervals of approximately 4 or approximately 12 weeks were pooled. This receptor was identified in an adult who received the AZD1222 COVID-19 vaccine. Specimen: peripheral blood, collected 28 days after the second AZD1222 dose. The chain combines TRBV7-9 with TRBJ1-4; 8 bases agree with TRBD1. The CDR3: CASSFSGTGTNEKLFF. The DNA for the CDR3 is TGTGCCAGCAGCTTTTCCGGGACAGGAACTAATGAAAAACTGTTTTTT.